Detailed here is one TCR beta chain. Antigen: not known. These data are taken from a study of cytomegalovirus exposure and HLA in healthy donors. The study's findings and limits: Later on, an analysis found that several of the most significant clusters appeared to be linked to common viral pathogens, which included parvovirus B19. By a later analysis, the bulk of CMV-associated TCR beta chains appeared HLA-restricted.

This CDR3 comprises 19 residues. From germline, CDR1 is SEHNR and CDR2 FQNEAQ (reference sequence). Trimming stripped 1 base from V and 0 bases from J, with 19 bases between. The PCR had 60 Vbeta and 13 Jbeta primers. Sequenced by immunoSEQ multiplex PCR; TCRdb stores in-frame clones only, minus some. The sample records 170,000 or so clones, roughly 79% being singletons. This chain joins TRBV7-9 and TRBJ2-1, with D possibly being TRBD2 (5 bases). The specimen sequenced was PBMCs. The clonotype was recovered from a male donor in good health and CMV-seronegative. The CDR3 DNA reads as TGTGCCAGCAGCTTAGTCGGTTCGCGACTACCGAGCTCCTACAATGAGCAGTTCTTC. Its protein product is CASSLVGSRLPSSYNEQFF. Full variable domain (missing parts from reference TRBV7-9 and TRBJ2-1): DTGVSQNPRHKITKRGQNVTFRCDPISEHNRLYWYRQTLGQGPEFLTYFQNEAQLEKSRLLSDRFSAERPKGSFSTLEIQRTEQGDSAMYLCASSLVGSRLPSSYNEQFFGPGTRLTVL.